This T cell receptor (beta chain) originates from a study of multiple sclerosis patients with progressive multifocal leukoencephalopathy. Study-wide findings and caveats: Less diverse TRB repertoires were suggested in most PML patients.

CDR3 length: 15 residues. V gave up 5 bases and J gave up 7 bases; unmatched junction bases: 13. The V gene's germline CDR1 is SGHTA and CDR2 FQGNSA. Measured with immunoSEQ multiplex PCR; TCRdb has only the in-frame clones, and not every one. This sample has tens of thousands of clones, with over 75% found just once. Note on this clone: Antigen specificity is unknown.

Sample time point: time of PML onset. Natalizumab-treated patients developed PML between roughly 15 and 56 months into natalizumab therapy. The chain has TRBV7-2 and TRBJ2-7; the match to TRBD1 covers 8 bases. The material was PBMCs, obtained from a patient treated with natalizumab. The TCR originated in a human donor with progressive multifocal leukoencephalopathy. CDR3 sequence: CASSPSRDRTGEQYF. The CDR3 DNA reads TGTGCCAGCAGCCCCAGCCGGGACAGGACTGGAGAGCAGTACTTC.